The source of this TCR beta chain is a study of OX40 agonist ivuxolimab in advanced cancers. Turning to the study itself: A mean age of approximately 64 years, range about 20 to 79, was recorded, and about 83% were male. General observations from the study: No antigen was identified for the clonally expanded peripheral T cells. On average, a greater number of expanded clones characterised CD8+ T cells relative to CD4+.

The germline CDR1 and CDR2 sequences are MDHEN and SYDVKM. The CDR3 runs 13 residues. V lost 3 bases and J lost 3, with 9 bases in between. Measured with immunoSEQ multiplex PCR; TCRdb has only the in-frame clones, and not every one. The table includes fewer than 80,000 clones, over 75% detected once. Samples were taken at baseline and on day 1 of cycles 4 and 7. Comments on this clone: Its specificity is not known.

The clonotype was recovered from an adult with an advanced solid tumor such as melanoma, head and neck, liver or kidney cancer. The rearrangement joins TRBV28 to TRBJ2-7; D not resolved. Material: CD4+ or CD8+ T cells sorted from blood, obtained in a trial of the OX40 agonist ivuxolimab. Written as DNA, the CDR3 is TGTGCCAGCAGTTTTTCGATCAGCTACGAGCAGTACTTC. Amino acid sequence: CASSFSISYEQYF.